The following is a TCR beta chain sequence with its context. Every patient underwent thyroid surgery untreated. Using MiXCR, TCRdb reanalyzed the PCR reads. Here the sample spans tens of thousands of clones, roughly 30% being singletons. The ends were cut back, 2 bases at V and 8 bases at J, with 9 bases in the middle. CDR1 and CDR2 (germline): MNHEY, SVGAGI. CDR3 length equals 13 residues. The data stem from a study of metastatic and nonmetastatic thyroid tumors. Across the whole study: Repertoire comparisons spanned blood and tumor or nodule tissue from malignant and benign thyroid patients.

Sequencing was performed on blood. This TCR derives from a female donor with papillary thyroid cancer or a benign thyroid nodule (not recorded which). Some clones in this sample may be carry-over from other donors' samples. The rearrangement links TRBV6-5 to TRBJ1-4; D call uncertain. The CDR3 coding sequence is TGTGCCAGCAGTTACCGAATCGCAGAAAAACTGTTTTTT. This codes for CASSYRIAEKLFF.